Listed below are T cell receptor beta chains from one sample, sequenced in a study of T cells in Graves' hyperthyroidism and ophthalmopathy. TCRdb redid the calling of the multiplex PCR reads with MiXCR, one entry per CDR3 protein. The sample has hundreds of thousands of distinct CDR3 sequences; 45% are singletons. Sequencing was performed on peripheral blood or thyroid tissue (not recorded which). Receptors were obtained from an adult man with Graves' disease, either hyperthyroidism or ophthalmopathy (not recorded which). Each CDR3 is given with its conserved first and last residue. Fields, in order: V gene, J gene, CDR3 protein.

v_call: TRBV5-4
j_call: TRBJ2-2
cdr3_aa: CASSSVAGPHTGELFF

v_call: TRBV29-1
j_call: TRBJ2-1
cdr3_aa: CSVEEDGTSGFF

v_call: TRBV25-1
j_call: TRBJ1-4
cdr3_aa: CASSERGGQGDEKLFF

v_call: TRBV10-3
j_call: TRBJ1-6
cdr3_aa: CAIGGSADSPLHF

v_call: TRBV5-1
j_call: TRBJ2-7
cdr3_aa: CASSLSGGSSYEQYF

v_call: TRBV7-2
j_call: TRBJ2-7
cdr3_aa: CASSLVGGGRGYEQYF

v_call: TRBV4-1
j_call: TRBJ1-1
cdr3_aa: CASSRNTQANTEAFF

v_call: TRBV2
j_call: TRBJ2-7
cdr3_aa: CASRPGLAVRDEQYF

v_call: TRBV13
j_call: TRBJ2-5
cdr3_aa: CASSGSRDRGFQETQYF

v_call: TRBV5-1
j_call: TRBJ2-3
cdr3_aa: CASSLEYADTQYF

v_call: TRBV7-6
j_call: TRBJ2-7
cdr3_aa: CASSPHGTGFDEQYF

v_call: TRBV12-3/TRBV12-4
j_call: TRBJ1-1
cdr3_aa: CASTIGHGNTEAFF

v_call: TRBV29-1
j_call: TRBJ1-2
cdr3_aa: CSFLGQGKYGYTF

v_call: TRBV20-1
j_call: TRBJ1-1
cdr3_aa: CSAAPVSLNTEAFF

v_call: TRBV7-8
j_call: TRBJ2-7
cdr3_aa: CASSQDEVVYEQYF

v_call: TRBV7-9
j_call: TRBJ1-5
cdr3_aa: CASSRGQGRNQPQHF

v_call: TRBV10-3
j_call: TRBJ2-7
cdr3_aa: CAISETGSDHEQYF

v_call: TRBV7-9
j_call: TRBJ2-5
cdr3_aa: CASSSTGTAKVQYF

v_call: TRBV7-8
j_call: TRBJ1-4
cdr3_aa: CASSSGTGLFF

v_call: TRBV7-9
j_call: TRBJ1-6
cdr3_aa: CASSPSRAANSPLHF

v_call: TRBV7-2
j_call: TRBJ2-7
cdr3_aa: CASGTLLGGHEQYF

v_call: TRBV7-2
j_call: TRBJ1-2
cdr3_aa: CASSLETGPYGYTF

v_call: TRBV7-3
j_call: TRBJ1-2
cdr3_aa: CASSLRPGGNYGYTF

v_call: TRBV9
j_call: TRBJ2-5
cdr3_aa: CASSVAAGGQETQYF

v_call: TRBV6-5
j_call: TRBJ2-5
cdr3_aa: CASSWTRLETQYF

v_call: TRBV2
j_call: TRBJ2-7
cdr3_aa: CASSDPTGPEQYF

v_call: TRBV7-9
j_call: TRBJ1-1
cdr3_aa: CASREGQGNTEAFF

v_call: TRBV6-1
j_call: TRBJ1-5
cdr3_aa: CASSVQGASGQPQHF

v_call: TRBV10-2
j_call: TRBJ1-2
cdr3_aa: CASSAGGISNYGYTF

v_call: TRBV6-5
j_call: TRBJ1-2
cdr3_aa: CASSLWGPNYGYTF

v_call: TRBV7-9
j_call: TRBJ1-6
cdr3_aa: CASSLRQGAGSPLHF

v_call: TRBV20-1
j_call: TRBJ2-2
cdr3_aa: CSARLVGGTGELFF

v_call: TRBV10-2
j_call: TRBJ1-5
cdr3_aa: CASGQGRAQPQHF

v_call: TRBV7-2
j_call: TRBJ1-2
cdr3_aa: CASSLGERVAGYTF

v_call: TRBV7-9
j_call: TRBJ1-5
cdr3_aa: CASGFGGSNQPQHF

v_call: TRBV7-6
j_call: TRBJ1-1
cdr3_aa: CASSQVGTGGSNTEAFF

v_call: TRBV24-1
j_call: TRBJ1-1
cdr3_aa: CATSDHTGDDTEAFF

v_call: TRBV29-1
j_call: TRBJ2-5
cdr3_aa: CSAIATVVGETQYF

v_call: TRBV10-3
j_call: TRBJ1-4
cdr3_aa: CAISDGQGTNEKLFF

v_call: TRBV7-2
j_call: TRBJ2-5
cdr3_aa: CASSLALDGWTGETQYF